These 23 T cell receptor beta chains originate from one sample sequenced in a study of identical twins. TCRdb used MiXCR to reprocess the 5' RACE reads, holding one entry per CDR3 protein. The sample includes 400,000 to 550,000 distinct CDR3 sequences, about 20% of them seen just once. These same records also appear under a second study, on T cells expressing NK-cell markers.

Specimen: CD4+ T cells sorted from blood. The receptors were gathered from a woman between 18 and 29 years old in good health.

This clonotype was detected only a few times. The CDR3 nucleotides are TGCAGCGGGGGAGCGGACAGGGGCTACGAGCAGTACTTC. Its protein is CSGGADRGYEQYF. The chain recombines TRBV29-1 with TRBJ2-7; TRBD1 matches at 9 bases. V trimming: 7 bases; J trimming: 3 bases; junction bases outside the gene matches: 7. This CDR3 has 13 residues. CDR1 SQVTM and CDR2 ANQGSEA come from the germline V gene.

This clonotype turned up a few times. The rearrangement joins TRBV10-3 to TRBJ1-5; D remains ambiguous. The CDR3 has 14 amino acids. Germline loops: CDR1 ENHRY, CDR2 SYGVKD. V shed 3 bases and J shed 3 bases, with 9 bases lying between them. This CDR3 reads CAISEGRDNQPQHF. The CDR3 nucleotides read TGTGCCATCAGTGAAGGCAGAGACAATCAGCCCCAGCATTTT.

The V and J genes are TRBV20-1 and TRBJ2-1; D perhaps matches TRBD2 (6 bases). CDR3 size: 15 residues. Germline lookup yields CDR1 DFQATT and CDR2 SNEGSKA (reference sequence). With 1 base removed from V and 0 bases from J, the gap between germline ends came to 10 bases. CDR3 sequence: CSARALAISYNEQFF. As DNA, the CDR3 is TGCAGTGCTAGAGCTCTAGCGATCTCCTACAATGAGCAGTTCTTC.

The chain carries TRBV4-3 and TRBJ1-1; a possible D gene is TRBD1 (5 bases). Germline CDR1 and CDR2: LGHNA and YSLEER. The CDR3 spans 13 residues. V lost 0 bases and J 4 bases, leaving 6 bases between the germline ends. CDR3 in DNA: TGCGCCAGCAGCCAAGAGGGGACCACTGAAGCTTTCTTT. Amino acids: CASSQEGTTEAFF.

Points on this clonotype: The junction shows a germline mismatch at one end, possibly a read error. The genes are TRBV10-1 and TRBJ2-4, with 16 bases that match TRBD2. Germline CDR1 and CDR2: WNHNN and SYGVQD (reference sequence). CDR3 length: 14 amino acids. The CDR3 DNA follows: TGCGCCAGCAGGCCCCCGGGACTAGCGGGAGGGGCACCCTTC. It codes for CASRPPGLAGGAPF.

This clonotype turned up a few times. The chain employs TRBV9 and TRBJ2-1; no firm D call. Germline V gene sequence: CDR1 SGDLS, CDR2 YYNGEE. V dropped 2 bases and J dropped 4 bases, with 13 bases sitting between them. The CDR3 runs to 15 residues. The CDR3 is CASSVSASTYNEQFF. DNA for the CDR3: TGTGCCAGCAGCGTCTCGGCCAGCACTTACAATGAGCAGTTCTTC.

Only a few counts were recorded for this clonotype. The chain links TRBV5-1 to TRBJ1-2; D unresolved. This CDR3 comprises 14 residues. Germline V gene sequence: CDR1 SGHRS, CDR2 YFSETQ. Trimming removed 4 bases from V and 4 bases from J, with 14 bases in between. Here the CDR3 reads CASSRREGSYGYTF. The CDR3 region has the DNA TGCGCCAGCAGCCGGCGCGAGGGAAGCTATGGCTACACCTTC.

The gene calls are TRBV11-1 and TRBJ2-3; D gene ambiguous. Germline-derived CDR1 and CDR2 are SGHAT and FQDESV (reference sequence). Between the trimmed V and J ends, which lost 5 bases and 4 bases, there was a span of 13 bases. The CDR3 runs to 14 residues. Written as DNA, the CDR3 is TGTGCCAGCAGCCCTCACCCAATCTCAGATACGCAGTATTTT. Translating gives CASSPHPISDTQYF.

This clonotype was recorded a few times. V is TRBV6-1 and J is TRBJ2-3, with 14 positions matching TRBD2. V trimming: 5 bases; J trimming: 5 bases; junction bases outside the gene matches: 9. Germline CDR1 and CDR2: MNHNS and SASEGT. The CDR3 totals 17 residues. As DNA, the CDR3 is TGTGCCAGCAGTCGGAGGGGACTAGCGGGAGTAGGAGATACGCAGTATTTT. Translation gives CASSRRGLAGVGDTQYF.

This chain uses TRBV7-9 with TRBJ2-7; D call uncertain. Trimming pared 3 bases from V and 2 bases from J, leaving 14 bases between. This CDR3 has 15 amino acids. CDR1 SEHNR and CDR2 FQNEAQ come from the germline V gene (reference sequence). The CDR3 sequence is CASSFIESSAYEQYF. The CDR3 region has the DNA TGTGCCAGCAGCTTTATAGAGTCCTCTGCCTACGAGCAGTACTTC.

This clonotype occurred a few times. V is TRBV20-1 and J is TRBJ1-1; D is undetermined. The CDR3 sequence is 13 residues long. V dropped 6 bases and J dropped 3 bases, with 14 bases sitting between them. Germline CDR1 is DFQATT and CDR2 is SNEGSKA (reference sequence). CDR3 amino acids: CSALRSADTEAFF. As DNA, the CDR3 is TGCAGTGCCCTTAGATCGGCAGACACTGAAGCTTTCTTT.

This clonotype occurred a few times. The gene calls are TRBV10-3 and TRBJ2-1; 8 nucleotides match TRBD2. This CDR3 is 18 amino acids long. CDR1 is ENHRY, CDR2 SYGVKD, per germline. Trimming removed 6 bases from V and 0 bases from J; junction bases left unmatched: 13. In nucleotides, the CDR3 is TGTGCCATCAGCGGGATGAGTAAAGCGGGGGCCTCCTACAATGAGCAGTTCTTC. Its translation is CAISGMSKAGASYNEQFF.

This clonotype was detected many times. The chain links TRBV12-3 or TRBV12-4 to TRBJ1-4; D gene uncertain. CDR3 length: 11 residues. The V and J ends lost 6 bases and 13 bases respectively, with 12 bases between them. DNA for the CDR3: TGTGCCAGCAGCTCCCGACGAAGACTGTTTTTT. Encoded protein: CASSSRRRLFF.

This sequence joins TRBV20-1 and TRBJ2-7; 7 bases map to TRBD2. V trimming: 1 base; J trimming: 5 bases; junction bases outside the gene matches: 8. Germline values: CDR1 DFQATT, CDR2 SNEGSKA (reference sequence). This CDR3 spans 14 amino acids. The CDR3 DNA sequence: TGCAGTGCTAGAGGCGGGAGCCCTAGCGACGAGCAGTACTTC. Translation gives CSARGGSPSDEQYF.

This sequence joins TRBV3-1 and TRBJ1-4, with D unclear. The CDR3 is 11 amino acids. The V and J ends lost 3 bases and 8 bases respectively, with 4 bases between them. CDR1 is LGHDT and CDR2 is YNNKEL in the germline V gene (reference sequence). The CDR3 DNA sequence: TGTGCCAGCAGCCACAGAGAAAAACTGTTTTTT. It yields the protein CASSHREKLFF.

This chain connects TRBV6-5 to TRBJ1-1, with D perhaps matching TRBD1 (6 bases). The CDR3 loop spans 16 amino acids. Germline values: CDR1 MNHEY, CDR2 SVGAGI. V was pared by 0 bases and J by 4 bases, with 15 bases between. The CDR3 DNA is TGTGCCAGCAGTTACTCGAAGCATGGGGGCGGCACTGAAGCTTTCTTT. As protein: CASSYSKHGGGTEAFF.

This clonotype was observed many times. This chain connects TRBV6-5 to TRBJ2-7; maybe TRBD2 (6 bases). The CDR3 runs to 15 residues. V was shortened by 2 bases and J by 3 bases, with 14 bases between the two germline ends. Germline V CDR1 and CDR2: MNHEY, SVGAGI. The CDR3 region has the DNA TGTGCCAGCAGTTACCAGGGACTTACGATCTACGAGCAGTACTTC. This codes for CASSYQGLTIYEQYF.

The chain uses TRBV7-2 and TRBJ2-2; tentative D call: TRBD2 (5 bases). The V and J ends lost 2 bases and 0 bases respectively, with 7 bases between them. This CDR3 spans 15 amino acids. Germline CDR1 reads SGHTA; CDR2 reads FQGNSA. Here the CDR3 DNA reads TGTGCCAGCAGCTTAATAGCGTCGAACACCGGGGAGCTGTTTTTT. Residues: CASSLIASNTGELFF. The complete variable domain, with remaining parts taken from reference TRBV7-2 and TRBJ2-2, reads GAGVSQSPSNKVTEKGKDVELRCDPISGHTALYWYRQSLGQGLEFLIYFQGNSAPDKSGLPSDRFSAERTGGSVSTLTIQRTQQEDSAVYLCASSLIASNTGELFFGEGSRLTVL.

V usage is TRBV6-2 or TRBV6-3 and J usage is TRBJ1-1; D possibly corresponds to TRBD1 (6 bases). Trimming pared 1 base from V and 4 bases from J, leaving 13 bases between. The CDR3 is made up of 15 amino acids. The germline V gene has CDR1 MNHEY and CDR2 SVGEGT. The CDR3 is CASSYWSARGTEAFF. CDR3 nucleotides: TGTGCCAGCAGTTACTGGTCGGCCAGGGGCACTGAAGCTTTCTTT.

This clonotype was seen more than once but under ten times. The rearrangement joins TRBV6-5 to TRBJ1-5, with D perhaps TRBD1 (6 bases). Germline loops: CDR1 MNHEY, CDR2 SVGAGI. This CDR3 has 15 residues. V was trimmed by 1 base and J by 7 bases, leaving 14 bases between them. The CDR3 DNA follows: TGTGCCAGCAGTTACTTGAACAGGGTCGACCAGCCCCAGCATTTT. Its translation is CASSYLNRVDQPQHF.

This clonotype turned up a few times. The J gene is TRBJ2-3, the V gene TRBV20-1, with TRBD2 as a possible D gene (5 bases). There are 12 residues in the CDR3. V was trimmed by 4 bases and J by 4 bases, leaving 9 bases between them. Germline V CDR1 and CDR2: DFQATT, SNEGSKA (reference sequence). The CDR3 reads CSATKAADTQYF. In DNA form, the CDR3 reads TGCAGTGCTACAAAAGCGGCAGATACGCAGTATTTT.

This clonotype occurred many times. This chain uses TRBV10-3 with TRBJ2-5; D gene ambiguous. The V gene lost 4 bases and the J gene lost 2 bases, with 5 bases spanning the gap. This CDR3 contains 12 residues. CDR1 is ENHRY and CDR2 is SYGVKD in the germline V gene. The DNA for the CDR3 is TGTGCCATCAGTGCCCGGCAAGAGACCCAGTACTTC. Its protein product is CAISARQETQYF.

The chain couples TRBV3-1 to TRBJ2-1, with a weak D call TRBD1 (6 bases). CDR1 is LGHDT and CDR2 is YNNKEL in the germline V gene (reference sequence). The CDR3 loop spans 15 amino acids. Trimming cost V 2 bases and J 9 bases, with 17 bases left between them. In DNA form, the CDR3 reads TGTGCCAGCAGCCAACGAGGGACACCACCTTTTGAGCAGTTCTTC. This sequence encodes CASSQRGTPPFEQFF.